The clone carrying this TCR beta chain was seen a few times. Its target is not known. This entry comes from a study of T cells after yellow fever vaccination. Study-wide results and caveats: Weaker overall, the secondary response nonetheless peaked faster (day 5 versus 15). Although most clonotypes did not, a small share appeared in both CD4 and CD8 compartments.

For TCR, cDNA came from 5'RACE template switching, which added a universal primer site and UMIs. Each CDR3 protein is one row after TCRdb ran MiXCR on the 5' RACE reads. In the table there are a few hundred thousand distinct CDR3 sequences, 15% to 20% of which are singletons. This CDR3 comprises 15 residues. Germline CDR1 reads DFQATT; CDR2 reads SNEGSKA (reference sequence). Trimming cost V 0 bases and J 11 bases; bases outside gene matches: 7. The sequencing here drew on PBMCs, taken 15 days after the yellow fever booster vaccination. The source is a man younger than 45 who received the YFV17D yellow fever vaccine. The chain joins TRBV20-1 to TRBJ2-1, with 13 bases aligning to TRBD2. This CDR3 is CSARDQGLAGLQQFF. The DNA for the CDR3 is TGCAGTGCTAGAGATCAGGGACTAGCGGGGTTGCAGCAGTTCTTC.